The 5 T cell receptor beta chains below all came from one sample that was sequenced in a study of T cell responses to AZD1222 COVID-19 vaccine. Sequencing used immunoSEQ multiplex PCR; TCRdb keeps in-frame clones, though not all of them. Of about 150,000 clones listed, roughly 90% are singletons. The sample consisted of peripheral blood, taken on day 0 of AZD1222 vaccination. Receptors originate from an adult in good health.

The rearrangement joins TRBV6-6 to TRBJ1-6, with D hard to call. Trimming pared 5 bases from V and 1 base from J, leaving 21 bases between. Per germline, CDR1 MNHNY and CDR2 SVGAGI (reference sequence). There are 19 residues in the CDR3. CDR3 loop: CASSLLEGYTRSYNSPLHF. CDR3 nucleotide sequence: TGTGCCAGCAGTCTCTTGGAAGGCTATACCAGGTCCTATAATTCACCCCTCCACTTT.

The CDR3 sequence: CASSDGYSKGNSYEQYF. The CDR3 DNA is TGTGCCAGCAGTGATGGTTATAGTAAGGGGAACTCCTACGAGCAGTACTTC. The V gene is TRBV6-1, the J gene TRBJ2-7; D is possibly TRBD1 (5 bases). CDR1 is MNHNS and CDR2 is SASEGT in the germline V gene. The CDR3 sequence is 17 residues long. Trimming removed 3 bases from V and 0 bases from J, with 18 bases in between.

CDR3 sequence: CASSSPPNYGYTF. CDR3 DNA: TGTGCCAGCAGCTCCCCCCCTAACTATGGCTACACCTTC. The chain employs TRBV5-8 and TRBJ1-2; D is unclear. CDR1 and CDR2 (germline): SGHTS, YDEGEE. The CDR3 is 13 residues long. The V end lost 3 bases, the J end lost 0 bases, and 6 bases lay between the germline ends.

The chain combines TRBV11-2 with TRBJ1-5; D uncertain. Per germline, CDR1 SGHAT and CDR2 FQNNGV. The CDR3 has 16 amino acids. Trimming pared 0 bases from V and 2 bases from J, leaving 11 bases between. Here the CDR3 DNA reads TGTGCCAGCAGCTTAGATAGACTGGTGGGCAATCAGCCCCAGCATTTT. It translates to CASSLDRLVGNQPQHF.

The chain has TRBV11-2 and TRBJ2-5, with D perhaps matching TRBD2 (5 bases). Germline values: CDR1 SGHAT, CDR2 FQNNGV. The CDR3 is 14 residues long. Trimming stripped 0 bases from V and 5 bases from J, with 10 bases between. Here the CDR3 reads CASSLDPVAETQYF. As DNA, the CDR3 is TGTGCCAGCAGCTTAGATCCTGTAGCGGAGACCCAGTACTTC.